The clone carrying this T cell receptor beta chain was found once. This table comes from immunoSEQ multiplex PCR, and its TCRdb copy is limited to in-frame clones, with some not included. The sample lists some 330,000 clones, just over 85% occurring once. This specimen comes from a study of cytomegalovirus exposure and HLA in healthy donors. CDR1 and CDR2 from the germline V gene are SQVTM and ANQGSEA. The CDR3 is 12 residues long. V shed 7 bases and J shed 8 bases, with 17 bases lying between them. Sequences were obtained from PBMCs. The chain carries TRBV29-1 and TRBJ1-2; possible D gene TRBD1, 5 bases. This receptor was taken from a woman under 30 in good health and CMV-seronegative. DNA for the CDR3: TGCAGCGCTGCAGGGAGGATGGAAGGCTACACCTTC. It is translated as CSAAGRMEGYTF.